This T cell receptor beta chain was observed in a study of T-cell memory formation after mild COVID-19. Study details: TCR clusters mostly belonged to single donors.

Broader study findings: CD8+ contracting clones occupied EMRA, while CD4+ ones occupied mainly CM and EM. Several responding clones turned up in pre-infection memory, indicating that cross-reactive memory may have taken part.

From the 5' RACE reads, TCRdb called clonotypes with MiXCR, one entry per CDR3 protein. Of 380,000 or so distinct CDR3 sequences in the sample, approximately 14% were seen once. Notes on this clonotype: Its antigen is unidentified.

V was cut by 1 base and J by 6 bases, with 7 bases left in between. In germline, CDR1 is SGHVS, CDR2 FQNEAQ. This CDR3 spans 14 amino acids. The sequence came from a man between 18 and 29 years old who had mild COVID-19 (a few samples of this study predate the infection). Cell type and time point are not known. Sequenced input: PBMCs or a T cell subset sorted from them (not recorded which). This chain links TRBV7-8 with TRBJ1-6; D perhaps matches TRBD1 (5 bases). The CDR3 region is CASSLVGGNSPLHF. In nucleotides, the CDR3 is TGTGCCAGCAGCTTAGTGGGGGGTAATTCACCCCTCCACTTT.